This TCR beta chain was captured in a study of blood T cells in healthy people across ages. V was clipped by 1 base and J by 4 bases, with 7 bases between them. The CDR3 contains 14 residues. Looked up from germline, CDR1 is ENHRY and CDR2 is SYGVKD. Study conclusions and caveats: Calculation of diversity from one million T cells yielded estimates considered to be underestimates. The unknown donor CMV status may have confounded expanded clonotype changes.

This clonotype has more than one count but fewer than ten. What it recognizes is unknown. Next came a second PCR, run for roughly 7 to 12 cycles, which used a sample-barcoded 5' primer along with a J-beta primer mix. TCRdb passed the 5' RACE reads through MiXCR, listing each CDR3 protein once. Of under 800,000 distinct CDR3 sequences in the sample, roughly 45% were seen once. The receptor's source is an older woman in good health. V usage is TRBV10-3 and J usage is TRBJ1-4; D is uncertain. Input material: blood. The CDR3: CAISEWADNEKLFF. The DNA for the CDR3 is TGTGCCATCAGTGAGTGGGCAGATAATGAAAAACTGTTTTTT.